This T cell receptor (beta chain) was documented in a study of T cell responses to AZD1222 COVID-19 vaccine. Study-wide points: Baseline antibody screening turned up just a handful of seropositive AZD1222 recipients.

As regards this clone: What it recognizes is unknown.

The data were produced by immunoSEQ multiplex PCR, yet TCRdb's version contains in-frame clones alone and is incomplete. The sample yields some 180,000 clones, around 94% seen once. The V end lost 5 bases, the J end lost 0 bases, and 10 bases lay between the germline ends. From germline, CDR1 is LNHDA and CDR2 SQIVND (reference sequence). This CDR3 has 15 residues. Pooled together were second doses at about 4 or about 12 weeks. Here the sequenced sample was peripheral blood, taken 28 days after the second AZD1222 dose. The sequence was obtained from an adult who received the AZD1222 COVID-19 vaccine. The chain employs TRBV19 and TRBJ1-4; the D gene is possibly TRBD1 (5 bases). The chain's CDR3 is CASSDTGSTNEKLFF. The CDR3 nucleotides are TGTGCCAGTAGTGATACAGGTTCAACTAATGAAAAACTGTTTTTT.